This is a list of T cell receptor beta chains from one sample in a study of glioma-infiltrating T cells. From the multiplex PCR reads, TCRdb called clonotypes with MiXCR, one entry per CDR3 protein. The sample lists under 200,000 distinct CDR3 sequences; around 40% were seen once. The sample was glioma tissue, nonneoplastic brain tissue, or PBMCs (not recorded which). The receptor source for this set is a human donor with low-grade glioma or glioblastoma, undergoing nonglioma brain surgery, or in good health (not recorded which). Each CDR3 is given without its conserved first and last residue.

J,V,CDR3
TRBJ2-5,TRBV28,ASSSRTGVYQETQY
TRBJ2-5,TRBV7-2,ASSLVLGPETQY
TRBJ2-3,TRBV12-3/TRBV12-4,AGSRDGNTEDTQY
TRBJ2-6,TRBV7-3,ASSLMPGSGANVLN
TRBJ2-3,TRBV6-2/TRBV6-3,VSSKLVAGYTDTQY
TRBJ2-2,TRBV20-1,SASGPKTGELF
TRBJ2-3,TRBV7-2,ASSLDGGKDTQY
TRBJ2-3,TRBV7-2,ASSLGGQGTDTQY
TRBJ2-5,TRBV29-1,SVILVVGETQY
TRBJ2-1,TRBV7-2,ASSSTTGTSSYEQF
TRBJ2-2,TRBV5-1,ASSLDTGYTGELF